This paragraph covers one T cell receptor (beta chain) sequence. Its antigen is as yet unknown. Library construction for TCR beta used iRepertoire HTBI primers and Arm-PCR of CDR3 regions. From the multiplex PCR reads, TCRdb called clonotypes with MiXCR, one entry per CDR3 protein. The sample shows about 460,000 distinct CDR3 sequences, 11% to 15% of them seen only once. The time point: newly diagnosed GD, antithyroid drugs for less than 3 months. Extracted PBMC RNA gave rise to the TCR library. The data were obtained in a study of regulatory T cells in long-lasting Graves disease. Study-wide context: Graves' patients, newly diagnosed, had taken antithyroid drugs under 3 months.

Study results and caveats: Persistent Graves' cases showed lower TCR diversity than newly diagnosed cases.

V was pared by 1 base and J by 2 bases, with 6 bases of the junction left unmatched. Per the germline V gene, CDR1 is LNHDA and CDR2 is SQIVND (reference sequence). This CDR3 spans 16 amino acids. This sample also appeared in a second study, on T cells in Graves' hyperthyroidism and ophthalmopathy. That investigation notes: Aged 18 to 65, the patients had hyperthyroidism that was newly diagnosed and had lasted under 2 months. The TCR CDR3 was amplified in a first-round RT-PCR using the HTBI primer set.

The chain links TRBV19 to TRBJ2-7, with 9 nucleotides matching TRBD1. Sequencing used peripheral blood mononuclear cells (PBMCs), obtained at new diagnosis, from a patient treated with antithyroid drugs. This clonotype was sampled from a woman aged 45-60 years with Graves disease. This chain's CDR3 is CASSIAGGQGAYEQYF. As DNA, the CDR3 is TGTGCCAGTAGTATAGCGGGGGGACAGGGCGCCTACGAGCAGTACTTC.